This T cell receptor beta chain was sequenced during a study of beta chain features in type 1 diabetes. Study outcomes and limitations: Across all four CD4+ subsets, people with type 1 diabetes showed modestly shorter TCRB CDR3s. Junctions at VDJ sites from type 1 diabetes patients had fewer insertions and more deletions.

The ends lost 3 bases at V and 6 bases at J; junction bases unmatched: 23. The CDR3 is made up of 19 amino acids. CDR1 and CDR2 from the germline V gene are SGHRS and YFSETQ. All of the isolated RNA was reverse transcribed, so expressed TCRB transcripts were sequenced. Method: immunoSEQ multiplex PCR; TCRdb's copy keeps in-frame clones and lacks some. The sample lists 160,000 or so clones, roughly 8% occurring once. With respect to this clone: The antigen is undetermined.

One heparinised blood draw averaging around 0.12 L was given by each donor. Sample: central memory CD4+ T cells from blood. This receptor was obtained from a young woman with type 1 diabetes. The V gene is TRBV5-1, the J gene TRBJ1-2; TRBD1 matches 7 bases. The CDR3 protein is CASSWTGQAYSRHYDGYTF. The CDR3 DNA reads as TGCGCCAGCAGCTGGACTGGACAGGCCTACTCACGTCACTATGATGGCTACACCTTC.